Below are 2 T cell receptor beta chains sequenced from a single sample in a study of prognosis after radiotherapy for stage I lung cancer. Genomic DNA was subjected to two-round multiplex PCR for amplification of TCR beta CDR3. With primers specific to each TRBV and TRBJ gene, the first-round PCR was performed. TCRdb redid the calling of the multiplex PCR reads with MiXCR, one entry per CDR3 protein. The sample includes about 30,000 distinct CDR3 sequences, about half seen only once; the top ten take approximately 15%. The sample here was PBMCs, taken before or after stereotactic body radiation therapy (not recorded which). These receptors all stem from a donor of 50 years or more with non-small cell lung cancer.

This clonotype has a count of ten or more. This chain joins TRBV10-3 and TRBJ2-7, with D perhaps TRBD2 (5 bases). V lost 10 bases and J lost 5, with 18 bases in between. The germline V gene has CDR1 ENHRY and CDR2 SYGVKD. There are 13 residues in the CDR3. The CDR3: CASSPRETNEQYF. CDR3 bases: TGTGCCAGCTCGCCGAGGGAAACAAACGAGCAGTACTTC.

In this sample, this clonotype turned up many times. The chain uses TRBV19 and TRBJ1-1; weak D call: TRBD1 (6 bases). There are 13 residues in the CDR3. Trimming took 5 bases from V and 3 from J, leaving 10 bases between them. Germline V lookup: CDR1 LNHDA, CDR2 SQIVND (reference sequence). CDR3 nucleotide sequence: TGTGCCAGTAGTGTCAAGGGGGACACTGAAGCTTTCTTT. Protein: CASSVKGDTEAFF.